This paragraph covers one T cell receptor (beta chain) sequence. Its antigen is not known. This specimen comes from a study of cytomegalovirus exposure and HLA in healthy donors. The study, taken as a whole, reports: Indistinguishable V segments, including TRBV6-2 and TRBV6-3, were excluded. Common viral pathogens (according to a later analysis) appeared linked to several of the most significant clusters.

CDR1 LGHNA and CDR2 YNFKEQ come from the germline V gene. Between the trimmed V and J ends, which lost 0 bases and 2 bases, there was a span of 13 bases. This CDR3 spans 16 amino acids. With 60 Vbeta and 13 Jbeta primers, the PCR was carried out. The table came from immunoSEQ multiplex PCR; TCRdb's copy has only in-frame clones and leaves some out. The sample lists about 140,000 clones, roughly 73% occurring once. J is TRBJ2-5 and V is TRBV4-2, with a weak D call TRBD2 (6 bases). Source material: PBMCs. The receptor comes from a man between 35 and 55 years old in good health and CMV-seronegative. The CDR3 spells CASSQDPQRAQETQYF. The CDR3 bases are TGTGCCAGCAGCCAAGATCCCCAGCGGGCGCAAGAGACCCAGTACTTC.